A single sample gave rise to the 28 T cell receptor beta chains below, sequenced in a study of shared clonotypes between healthy human individuals. TCRdb keeps only in-frame clones here, not all; method: immunoSEQ multiplex PCR. Of 2,500,000 or so clones listed, 80% to 95% are singletons. Sample: naive CD4+ T cells from PBMCs. The subset denotes: CD45RA+ positively selected. Receptor source: a man aged 18 to 29 in good health. Some clones in this sample may be carry-over from other donors' samples.

The chain combines TRBV14 with TRBJ1-5; D not certain. The CDR3 runs to 14 residues. In germline, CDR1 is SGHDN, CDR2 FVKESK. V was cut by 0 bases and J by 0 bases, with 3 bases left in between. The CDR3 protein is CASSQEGSNQPQHF. In DNA, the CDR3 is TGTGCCAGCAGCCAAGAGGGTAGCAATCAGCCCCAGCATTTT.

The rearrangement joins TRBV28 to TRBJ2-7; 9 nucleotides align to TRBD1. Trimming cost V 4 bases and J 4 bases; bases outside gene matches: 2. This CDR3 has 13 residues. The V gene's germline CDR1 is MDHEN and CDR2 SYDVKM. The CDR3: CASSWDRDYEQYF. The CDR3 DNA reads TGTGCCAGCAGTTGGGACAGGGATTACGAGCAGTACTTC.

V gene TRBV2 combines with J gene TRBJ1-2; 7 nucleotides line up with TRBD1. The germline gives CDR1 SNHLY, CDR2 FYNNEI. V was pared by 8 bases and J by 2 bases, with 8 bases of the junction left unmatched. The CDR3 extends over 14 amino acids. The CDR3 region has the DNA TGTGCCAGCCGATGGGACAGCGCGAACTATGGCTACACCTTC. It yields the protein CASRWDSANYGYTF.

The gene calls are TRBV7-9 and TRBJ1-3; D unresolved. The CDR3 is 13 residues long. CDR1 is SEHNR and CDR2 is FQNEAQ in the germline V gene (reference sequence). The V end was cut by 6 bases, the J end by 0 bases, with 6 bases between. DNA of the CDR3: TGTGCCAGCAGACAATACTCTGGAAACACCATATATTTT. It yields the protein CASRQYSGNTIYF.

This chain uses TRBV5-1 with TRBJ1-1; D perhaps matches TRBD1 (5 bases). Germline loops: CDR1 SGHRS, CDR2 YFSETQ. This CDR3 spans 15 amino acids. The ends were cut back, 0 bases at V and 2 bases at J, with 11 bases in the middle. The CDR3, as DNA: TGCGCCAGCAGCTTGGAGGGGCAGACTAACACTGAAGCTTTCTTT. Protein product: CASSLEGQTNTEAFF.

This clone has more than one count but fewer than ten. At the DNA level, this CDR3 is encoded by other sequences in the same sample as well. This rearrangement joins TRBV28 to TRBJ1-5; the D is unclear. V was pared by 3 bases and J by 0 bases, with 3 bases between. The CDR3 is 13 residues long. The germline V gene encodes CDR1 MDHEN and CDR2 SYDVKM. The CDR3 DNA reads TGTGCCAGCAGTTTGGATAGCAATCAGCCCCAGCATTTT. Protein product: CASSLDSNQPQHF.

This chain joins TRBV9 and TRBJ1-3, with TRBD1 identical over 8 bases. Trimming took 4 bases from V and 5 from J; bases not matched to a gene: 8. Germline V CDR1 and CDR2: SGDLS, YYNGEE. The CDR3 loop spans 15 amino acids. The CDR3 loop is CASSIPGTGRNTIYF. CDR3 coding DNA: TGTGCCAGCAGCATCCCCGGGACAGGCCGAAACACCATATATTTT.

This clone was found once. The DNA of the CDR3 is TGTGCCAGGAGAGGGCCTATGAACACCGGGGAGCTGTTTTTT. Residues: CARRGPMNTGELFF. The chain links TRBV27 to TRBJ2-2, with D maybe TRBD2 (5 bases). CDR3 length equals 14 residues. Trimming pared 9 bases from V and 1 base from J, leaving 12 bases between. From germline, CDR1 is MNHEY and CDR2 SMNVEV (reference sequence).

This clone occurred once. Other nucleotide sequences from this sample produce the same CDR3. CDR3 DNA sequence: TGTGCCAGCAGCTTAGCCCGCTACAATGAGCAGTTCTTC. Residues: CASSLARYNEQFF. The J gene is TRBJ2-1, the V gene TRBV7-3; D unclear. CDR1 is SGHTA and CDR2 is FQGTGA in the germline V gene. There are 13 residues in the CDR3. V shed 2 bases and J shed 3 bases, with 5 bases lying between them.

This chain links TRBV27 with TRBJ1-1, with 8 bases identical to TRBD1. V was clipped by 4 bases and J by 5 bases; unmatched bases: 9. The CDR3 is made up of 15 amino acids. Germline CDR1 reads MNHEY; CDR2 reads SMNVEV (reference sequence). The CDR3 spells CASSSPGQGRTEAFF. The CDR3 bases are TGTGCCAGCAGTTCCCCAGGACAGGGCCGGACTGAAGCTTTCTTT.

This chain links TRBV7-6 with TRBJ2-1, with D possibly TRBD2 on 6 matching bases. Per the germline V gene, CDR1 is SGHVS and CDR2 is FNYEAQ. V lost 5 bases and J 7 bases, leaving 21 bases between the germline ends. The CDR3 is 16 residues long. The CDR3 spells CASSRSLAGTSNEQFF. In DNA, the CDR3 is TGTGCCAGCAGCCGTTCACTAGCTGGTACTTCGAATGAGCAGTTCTTC.

This chain uses TRBV18 with TRBJ1-2; D remains unclear. Trimming shortened V by 6 bases and J by 4 bases, and 18 bases separated the two germline ends. The CDR3 is 15 amino acids. Germline assignment: CDR1 KGHSH and CDR2 LQKENI. CDR3 region: CASSPSAGNSYGYTF. CDR3 nucleotides: TGTGCCAGCTCCCCTTCCGCGGGGAACAGCTATGGCTACACCTTC.

The chain links TRBV7-2 to TRBJ2-3, with D perhaps being TRBD1 or TRBD2 (6 bases each). This CDR3 contains 17 residues. Trimming pared 3 bases from V and 2 bases from J, leaving 18 bases between. Germline V gene lookup returns CDR1 SGHTA and CDR2 FQGNSA. CDR3: CASSLLGGAALTDTQYF. Written as DNA, the CDR3 is TGTGCCAGCAGCTTGTTGGGGGGCGCGGCACTCACAGATACGCAGTATTTT.

The chain uses TRBV7-3 and TRBJ2-2; 7 bases match TRBD1. Germline V gene data show CDR1 as SGHTA and CDR2 as FQGTGA. V dropped 2 bases and J dropped 0; count of bases not matched to a gene: 6. This CDR3 spans 17 amino acids. The CDR3 sequence is CASSLFPGQTNTGELFF. CDR3 bases: TGTGCCAGCAGCTTATTTCCGGGACAGACGAACACCGGGGAGCTGTTTTTT.

The chain couples TRBV6-1 to TRBJ2-5; possibly TRBD1 or TRBD2 for D (5 bases each). Trimming shortened V by 8 bases and J by 4 bases, and 11 bases separated the two germline ends. Germline loops: CDR1 MNHNS, CDR2 SASEGT. CDR3 length: 12 amino acids. Written as DNA, the CDR3 is TGTGCCAGCTCTTGGGGGAGAGAGACCCAGTACTTC. This gives the protein CASSWGRETQYF.

The V call is TRBV20-1, the J call TRBJ1-2; D gene unclear. V was clipped by 6 bases and J by 4 bases, with 9 bases between them. The CDR3 is 11 residues long. Germline V CDR1 and CDR2: DFQATT, SNEGSKA (reference sequence). Here the CDR3 DNA reads TGCAGTGCCACGGACCTCTATGGCTACACCTTC. Its protein is CSATDLYGYTF.

The chain recombines TRBV2 with TRBJ2-1; D is unclear. Per the germline V gene, CDR1 is SNHLY and CDR2 is FYNNEI. This CDR3 comprises 13 residues. V was trimmed by 7 bases and J by 4 bases, leaving 11 bases between them. DNA for the CDR3: TGTGCCAGCAACTGGGAAGGGTACAATGAGCAGTTCTTC. Translated: CASNWEGYNEQFF.

In its sample, this clone was seen a few times. This rearrangement joins TRBV5-1 to TRBJ1-1; D is unclear. Per the germline V gene, CDR1 is SGHRS and CDR2 is YFSETQ. The CDR3 has 14 residues. The V and J ends lost 1 base and 1 base respectively, with 8 bases between them. The CDR3 DNA reads as TGCGCCAGCAGCTTGTACGGAGAGAACACTGAAGCTTTCTTT. Translating gives CASSLYGENTEAFF.

V usage is TRBV19 and J usage is TRBJ2-7; D is undetermined. Germline V CDR1 and CDR2: LNHDA, SQIVND (reference sequence). This CDR3 spans 14 amino acids. V dropped 5 bases and J dropped 3 bases, with 14 bases sitting between them. The DNA for the CDR3 is TGTGCCAGTAGTGTCTCCGGACCTAACTACGAGCAGTACTTC. Its translation is CASSVSGPNYEQYF.

In DNA form, the CDR3 reads TGTGCCAGCTCAAACCTTACATTGGGGAACGGAAACACCATATATTTT. This codes for CASSNLTLGNGNTIYF. The chain recombines TRBV18 with TRBJ1-3; D is undetermined. CDR1 KGHSH and CDR2 LQKENI come from the germline V gene. This CDR3 is built from 16 residues. Deletions cut 5 bases from V and 4 bases from J, with 18 bases between.

V usage is TRBV25-1 and J usage is TRBJ2-3, with TRBD1 identical over 7 bases. Germline CDR1 is MGHDK and CDR2 is SYGVNS. Germline trimming cut 5 bases from V and 2 bases from J; bases unmatched to any gene: 7. CDR3 size: 15 residues. CDR3 protein: CASSKGQAFTDTQYF. The CDR3 DNA sequence: TGTGCCAGCAGTAAAGGACAGGCCTTCACAGATACGCAGTATTTT. The full variable domain, with the rest looked up from reference TRBV25-1 and TRBJ2-3, is EADIYQTPRYLVIGTGKKITLECSQTMGHDKMYWYQQDPGMELHLIHYSYGVNSTEKGDLSSESTVSRIRTEHFPLTLESARPSHTSQYLCASSKGQAFTDTQYFGPGTRLTVL.

This chain joins TRBV4-1 and TRBJ1-5, with D possibly TRBD1 on 5 matching bases. The CDR3 length is 15 residues. Per germline, CDR1 MGHRA and CDR2 YSYEKL. V gave up 3 bases and J gave up 0 bases, with 9 bases separating them. In DNA form, the CDR3 reads TGCGCCAGCAGCCATGACAGTTATAGCAATCAGCCCCAGCATTTT. It is translated as CASSHDSYSNQPQHF.

The chain couples TRBV7-9 to TRBJ2-2; perhaps TRBD2 as D (6 bases). This CDR3 is built from 17 residues. CDR1 and CDR2 from the germline V gene are SEHNR and FQNEAQ (reference sequence). Trimming removed 7 bases from V and 0 bases from J, with 18 bases in between. The CDR3 DNA reads TGTGCCAGCATTCCCCCCGCGAGCGGGCCGAACACCGGGGAGCTGTTTTTT. Translation gives CASIPPASGPNTGELFF.

V usage is TRBV19 and J usage is TRBJ2-3, with no clear D. The CDR3 runs 12 residues. Germline lookup yields CDR1 LNHDA and CDR2 SQIVND (reference sequence). Deletions cut 3 bases from V and 11 bases from J, with 12 bases between. The CDR3 here is CASSMNPIKQYF. Written as DNA, the CDR3 is TGTGCCAGTAGTATGAACCCTATCAAGCAGTATTTT.

The genes are TRBV7-9 and TRBJ2-1; 7 bases are shared with TRBD1. The CDR3 has 16 amino acids. The V gene's germline CDR1 is SEHNR and CDR2 FQNEAQ (reference sequence). Losses at the gene ends were 2 bases for V and 6 bases for J; bases not matched to a gene: 10. The CDR3 region is CASSLRTGARRNEQFF. The CDR3 DNA reads as TGTGCCAGCAGCTTACGAACAGGGGCGCGACGCAATGAGCAGTTCTTC.

This rearrangement joins TRBV19 to TRBJ1-2; D call uncertain. This CDR3 contains 14 residues. The germline V and J ends were trimmed by 3 bases and 0 bases, with 8 bases remaining between them. Germline V gene data show CDR1 as LNHDA and CDR2 as SQIVND (reference sequence). CDR3 residues: CASSMTTANYGYTF. The CDR3 DNA is TGTGCCAGTAGTATGACCACGGCTAACTATGGCTACACCTTC.

In its sample, this clone was seen once. The chain has TRBV7-3 and TRBJ2-1, with 9 bases matching TRBD2. The V gene's germline CDR1 is SGHTA and CDR2 FQGTGA. This CDR3 has 15 residues. Trimming at V came to 5 bases and at J to 7 bases, leaving 9 bases not matched to a gene. This CDR3 is CASSPRREGRNEQFF. CDR3 DNA sequence: TGTGCCAGCAGCCCCCGGCGGGAGGGCCGGAATGAGCAGTTCTTC.

This chain connects TRBV27 to TRBJ1-5; 7 bases are shared with TRBD1. V gave up 6 bases and J gave up 6 bases; unmatched junction bases: 5. The CDR3 is 13 amino acids. The V gene's germline CDR1 is MNHEY and CDR2 SMNVEV (reference sequence). The CDR3 loop is CASRNRGPQPQHF. The CDR3 DNA reads as TGTGCCAGCAGGAACAGGGGTCCTCAGCCCCAGCATTTT.